The 12 T cell receptor beta chains given below trace back to one sample, sequenced in a study of control samples from healthy donors and cancer patients. TCRdb's copy holds only in-frame clones and misses some; the assay was immunoSEQ multiplex PCR. The sample holds tens of thousands of clones, about four fifths seen once. Sequencing was performed on blood. The receptors here all came from a man aged 45-60 years in good health.

The chain recombines TRBV14 with TRBJ2-5; TRBD1 is a possible D gene (6 bases). Germline values: CDR1 SGHDN, CDR2 FVKESK. V was pared by 3 bases and J by 1 base, with 15 bases between. This CDR3 contains 16 residues. CDR3 coding DNA: TGTGCCAGCAGCCACGATTACAGGGACGTCCAAGAGACCCAGTACTTC. This codes for CASSHDYRDVQETQYF.

The chain combines TRBV29-1 with TRBJ1-2; TRBD1 is a possible D gene (6 bases). Trimming shortened V by 5 bases and J by 4 bases, and 17 bases separated the two germline ends. The CDR3 has 14 residues. The germline CDR1 and CDR2 sequences are SQVTM and ANQGSEA. In DNA form, the CDR3 reads TGCAGCGTTCCTGACCGGGACACTGGCTATGGCTACACCTTC. It yields the protein CSVPDRDTGYGYTF.

The J gene is TRBJ1-5, the V gene TRBV7-9; 8 positions match TRBD1. The germline gives CDR1 SEHNR, CDR2 FQNEAQ (reference sequence). The trim removed 5 bases at V and 6 bases at J, leaving 6 bases unmatched. The CDR3 is 14 amino acids. The CDR3 DNA reads as TGTGCCAGCAGCAATACAGGGGGAGGTCAGCCCCAGCATTTT. The encoded protein is CASSNTGGGQPQHF.

The genes are TRBV7-9 and TRBJ2-5; 8 positions agree with TRBD1. This CDR3 is 14 amino acids long. Germline loops: CDR1 SEHNR, CDR2 FQNEAQ (reference sequence). The V gene end was trimmed by 1 base and the J gene end by 4 bases; junction bases not matched to a gene: 2. CDR3 nucleotides: TGTGCCAGCAGCTTAGGGACAGGGACAGAGACCCAGTACTTC. This codes for CASSLGTGTETQYF.

This sequence joins TRBV3-1 (or the pseudogene TRBV3-2) and TRBJ2-5, with a tentative D call TRBD2 (6 bases). Per the germline V gene, CDR1 is LGHDT and CDR2 is YNNKEL (reference sequence). Trimming took 4 bases from V and 4 from J, leaving 16 bases between them. CDR3 length: 15 amino acids. This CDR3 reads CASSLRRESAETQYF. In DNA, the CDR3 is TGTGCCAGCAGCCTTCGGCGGGAAAGCGCAGAGACCCAGTACTTC.

The chain links TRBV19 to TRBJ2-7; D may be TRBD1 or TRBD2 (5 bases each). V lost 7 bases, J lost 4 bases, and 20 bases lay in between. The germline V gene has CDR1 LNHDA and CDR2 SQIVND (reference sequence). The CDR3 contains 15 residues. The CDR3 protein is CASKGRGVGVYEQYF. The CDR3 DNA follows: TGTGCCAGTAAGGGGCGAGGGGTCGGCGTTTACGAGCAGTACTTC.

This clone was counted once. The rearrangement links TRBV29-1 to TRBJ1-1, with a possible D match to TRBD1 (5 bases). Germline V gene sequence: CDR1 SQVTM, CDR2 ANQGSEA. The V and J ends lost 8 bases and 1 base respectively, with 17 bases between them. This CDR3 has 14 residues. The CDR3 loop reads CSPRDEKQNTEAFF. The CDR3 DNA reads TGCAGCCCCCGGGACGAAAAGCAGAACACTGAAGCTTTCTTT. The entire variable domain, with the rest obtained from reference TRBV29-1 and TRBJ1-1, is as follows: SAVISQKPSRDICQRGTSLTIQCQVDSQVTMMFWYRQQPGQSLTLIATANQGSEATYESGFVIDKFPISRPNLTFSTLTVSNMSPEDSSIYLCSPRDEKQNTEAFFGQGTRLTVV.

The V call is TRBV24-1, the J call TRBJ2-2; D perhaps matches TRBD1 (5 bases). The germline V gene has CDR1 KGHDR and CDR2 SFDVKD. V lost 4 bases, J lost 7 bases, and 12 bases lay in between. The CDR3 is made up of 14 amino acids. CDR3 region: CATSDREGIGELFF. DNA of the CDR3: TGTGCCACCAGTGACAGGGAAGGCATCGGGGAGCTGTTTTTT.

This rearrangement joins TRBV15 to TRBJ1-5; D call uncertain. CDR3 length equals 16 residues. The germline V gene has CDR1 LNHNV and CDR2 YYDKDF (reference sequence). V lost 0 bases to trimming and J lost 0 bases, with 9 bases between them. As DNA, the CDR3 is TGTGCCACCAGCAGAGATCGGGCGTTTAGCAATCAGCCCCAGCATTTT. It codes for CATSRDRAFSNQPQHF.

The chain carries TRBV11-1 and TRBJ2-3; D unclear. V was pared by 5 bases and J by 5 bases, with 11 bases between. Germline V lookup: CDR1 SGHAT, CDR2 FQDESV (reference sequence). This CDR3 has 13 residues. The CDR3 spells CASSPVYGDTQYF. DNA for the CDR3: TGTGCCAGCAGCCCAGTATACGGAGATACGCAGTATTTT.

This chain connects TRBV6-2 or TRBV6-3 to TRBJ2-6, with D maybe TRBD2 (6 bases). The CDR3 has 16 amino acids. The V and J ends lost 0 bases and 2 bases respectively, with 8 bases between them. Germline values: CDR1 MNHEY, CDR2 SVGEGT. The CDR3 coding sequence is TGTGCCAGCAGTTACTCGGGAGGTGCTGGGGCCAACGTCCTGACTTTC. Translated, it gives CASSYSGGAGANVLTF.

V usage is TRBV24-1 and J usage is TRBJ2-2; TRBD1 might be the D (5 bases). Looked up from germline, CDR1 is KGHDR and CDR2 is SFDVKD. V was pared by 7 bases and J by 1 base, with 9 bases between. The CDR3 covers 14 residues. The CDR3 DNA is TGTGCCACCAGGGCCACAGGGAACACCGGGGAGCTGTTTTTT. It yields the protein CATRATGNTGELFF.